The source of this T cell receptor beta chain is a study of ipilimumab plus nivolumab after autologous stem cell transplantation (dated by TCRdb to the early 2020s). A note on the overall study: Trial patients received a median of roughly 5 ipilimumab doses and fewer than 10 nivolumab doses. Primary refractory and relapsed disease were included in the DLBCL cohort, with 18-month progression-free survival of around 88% and 27%, respectively. The trial enrolled patients with high-risk diffuse large B cell lymphoma, mature T cell lymphoma, or multiple myeloma undergoing autologous transplant. Thirty-five patients made up the trial's intent-to-treat population.

The CDR3 sequence holds 13 residues, the cysteine and phenylalanine included. Solely the CDR3 DNA is kept, with 39 bases framed from the first base. V is clipped by 4 bases and J by 4 bases, and the sequence between their germline boundaries is 10 bases long. This clone was recorded once. Which antigen it targets is not known. No quality values exist for individual bases; no much larger clone is one base distant. Library creation used the immunoSEQ multiplex PCR assay. TCRdb took this table from immuneACCESS and kept in-frame rearrangements with V and J called. Such tables lack part of the clones; where checked against another copy, unresolved V genes explain under half of the gap, and the rest is unexplained. This sample gives around 19,000 clones in total; about 81% of them show up just once. The top ten constitute 6% to 7% of the sample. Checkpoint therapy was initiated 14 to 28 days after autologous transplant, and ipilimumab was administered at 1 mg/kg intravenously on day 1 of selected weeks. Nivolumab was given at 3 mg/kg intravenously on day 1 of weeks 1, 4, 7, 10, and every two weeks through week 26. The study was a Phase Ib clinical trial testing combined checkpoint inhibition with ipilimumab and nivolumab as consolidation after autologous stem cell transplantation.

Overall study results and their limits: The authors concluded that, as post-transplant consolidation, combined checkpoint inhibition appeared tolerable. The authors stated that profiles of the T cell receptor repertoire, regulatory T cell phenotype and gut microbiota provided a biologic rationale for studying this approach further.

Here the chain combines TRBV23-1 and TRBJ1-2; the D gene is unclear. TRBV23-1 is known as an ORF, though its function is uncertain. The sequence came from a male donor with diffuse large B-cell lymphoma. Sample: PBMCs, taken in a trial of ipilimumab plus nivolumab as post-transplant consolidation. At the DNA level, the sequence is TGCGCCAGCAGTCGGATGGGCAGCTATGGCTACACCTTC. The resulting protein is CASSRMGSYGYTF.